The TCR beta chain under discussion was sequenced for a study of blood T cell repertoires in COVID-19. In the original analysis: Reference gene primer amplification in the assay estimated nucleated cell counts. Method: immunoSEQ multiplex PCR; TCRdb's copy keeps in-frame clones and lacks some. V, J and clone size are those of that table, while D and trimming were read from the DNA. The sample lists around 260,000 clones; approximately 93% were seen once. The germline CDR1 and CDR2 sequences are LNHDA and SQIVND (reference sequence). CDR3 size: 15 residues. V shed 4 bases and J 5 bases; nucleotides not matched to a gene: 7.

This clonotype originated in a woman in her thirties with COVID-19, enrolled during active disease. The chain uses TRBV19 and TRBJ1-4, with 7 bases lining up with TRBD1. The sequencing input was peripheral blood. DNA for the CDR3: TGTGCCAGTAGTACAGGACAGGCGAGAAATGAAAAACTGTTTTTT. Protein sequence: CASSTGQARNEKLFF.